These T cell receptor beta chains were read from a single sample in a study of spatial heterogeneity in lung cancer. TCRdb itself ran the 5' RACE reads through MiXCR, one entry per CDR3 protein. The sample includes several thousand distinct CDR3 sequences, about 10% of them seen just once. Material: lung tumor tissue, obtained at surgery. The receptors originated from a female donor with early-stage non-small cell lung cancer. CDR3s include the opening cysteine and the closing phenylalanine or tryptophan. Fields, in order: J gene, clone size, V gene, D gene, CDR3 DNA, CDR3 protein. D genes are given only for firm matches. Clone size is shown for a subset of rows, as once, few, many or a class of expanded clone.

j_gene: TRBJ1-5; abundance: .; v_gene: TRBV6-5; d_gene: .; CDR3nt: TGTGCCAGCAGCCACGACAGTCTCGGCAATCAGCCCCAGCATTTT; CDR3aa: CASSHDSLGNQPQHF
j_gene: TRBJ2-3; abundance: .; v_gene: TRBV7-2; d_gene: TRBD1; CDR3nt: TGTCCCAGCAGCTTAGCCGGGACAGGGAGGACAGATACGCAGTATTTT; CDR3aa: CPSSLAGTGRTDTQYF
j_gene: TRBJ1-2; abundance: few; v_gene: TRBV7-8; d_gene: .; CDR3nt: TGTGCCAGCAGACCAAGGCAAAACTATGGCTACACCTTC; CDR3aa: CASRPRQNYGYTF
j_gene: TRBJ2-1; abundance: few; v_gene: TRBV19; d_gene: TRBD2; CDR3nt: TGTGCCAGTAGCCCGGTTAGCGGGGGGTCCAATGAGCAGTTCTTC; CDR3aa: CASSPVSGGSNEQFF
j_gene: TRBJ2-7; abundance: few; v_gene: TRBV2; d_gene: .; CDR3nt: TGTGCCAGCAGTGTCTTTGTGGAATACGAGCAGTACTTC; CDR3aa: CASSVFVEYEQYF
j_gene: TRBJ2-1; abundance: few; v_gene: TRBV21-1; d_gene: .; CDR3nt: TGTGCCAGCAGCAATTCCGAGAGCGGGGGCTCCTACAATGAGCAGTTCTTC; CDR3aa: CASSNSESGGSYNEQFF
j_gene: TRBJ2-5; abundance: .; v_gene: TRBV5-5; d_gene: TRBD1; CDR3nt: TGTGCCAGCAGCTTGGCCGGACAGGGGGCAGGAGAGACCCAGTACTTC; CDR3aa: CASSLAGQGAGETQYF
j_gene: TRBJ1-5; abundance: few; v_gene: TRBV18; d_gene: TRBD1; CDR3nt: TGTGCCAGCTCTCCCGACAGGGGTGGAAATCAGCCCCAGCATTTT; CDR3aa: CASSPDRGGNQPQHF
j_gene: TRBJ2-3; abundance: medium-sized; v_gene: TRBV6-5; d_gene: .; CDR3nt: TGTGCCAGCAGGACACAGGTTGCAGATACGCAGTATTTT; CDR3aa: CASRTQVADTQYF
j_gene: TRBJ1-5; abundance: few; v_gene: TRBV6-2/TRBV6-3; d_gene: TRBD1; CDR3nt: TGTGCCAGCAGCCGACAGGGCCTCTGGCAGCCCCAGCATTTT; CDR3aa: CASSRQGLWQPQHF
j_gene: TRBJ1-5; abundance: .; v_gene: TRBV2; d_gene: .; CDR3nt: TGTGCCAGCAGTCTACAGGGACGGAATCAGCCCCAGCATTTT; CDR3aa: CASSLQGRNQPQHF
j_gene: TRBJ1-4; abundance: .; v_gene: TRBV7-9; d_gene: .; CDR3nt: TGTGCCAGCAGCTTAGCAGGCGGGGGGAATGAAAAACTGTTTTTT; CDR3aa: CASSLAGGGNEKLFF
j_gene: TRBJ2-7; abundance: .; v_gene: TRBV7-2; d_gene: .; CDR3nt: TGTGCCAGCAGTCCCTTAGCGCGCAGCTCCTACGAGCAGTACTTC; CDR3aa: CASSPLARSSYEQYF
j_gene: TRBJ1-2; abundance: medium-sized; v_gene: TRBV9; d_gene: .; CDR3nt: TGTGCCGAACCTAAACCCGGGGCAGGGGATAACTATGGCTACACCTTC; CDR3aa: CAEPKPGAGDNYGYTF
j_gene: TRBJ2-7; abundance: .; v_gene: TRBV4-2; d_gene: .; CDR3nt: TGTGCCAGCAGCCATGAGCATTCCGGGACTCCCTACGAGCAGTACTTC; CDR3aa: CASSHEHSGTPYEQYF
j_gene: TRBJ1-2; abundance: medium-sized; v_gene: TRBV5-8; d_gene: .; CDR3nt: TGTGCCAGCAGCGTTGCAGGGGCCGCTGGCTACACCTTC; CDR3aa: CASSVAGAAGYTF
j_gene: TRBJ2-1; abundance: many; v_gene: TRBV10-2; d_gene: .; CDR3nt: TGCGCCAGCAGTGACCCGGACCCCGATTCCTCGGCGTCCTACAATGAGCAGTTCTTC; CDR3aa: CASSDPDPDSSASYNEQFF
j_gene: TRBJ2-2; abundance: many; v_gene: TRBV20-1; d_gene: .; CDR3nt: TGCAGTGCTAGAGATGTTGGGGCGGACGGGGAGCTGTTTTTT; CDR3aa: CSARDVGADGELFF
j_gene: TRBJ1-2; abundance: few; v_gene: TRBV7-2; d_gene: .; CDR3nt: TGTGCCAGCAGCTTAGCACATCTAGGGGGCTACACCTTC; CDR3aa: CASSLAHLGGYTF
j_gene: TRBJ2-3; abundance: few; v_gene: TRBV29-1; d_gene: .; CDR3nt: TGCAGCGTTGGCCTAGCTATGGATTTTGGTACGCAGTATTTT; CDR3aa: CSVGLAMDFGTQYF
j_gene: TRBJ1-1; abundance: .; v_gene: TRBV28; d_gene: .; CDR3nt: TGTGCCGCCGTTAGACGGTTGAACACTGAAGCTTTCTTT; CDR3aa: CAAVRRLNTEAFF
j_gene: TRBJ2-7; abundance: medium-sized; v_gene: TRBV6-2/TRBV6-3; d_gene: TRBD1; CDR3nt: TGTGCCAGCAGTACCCCTCCTGGCAGGGGGCATGAGCAGTACTTC; CDR3aa: CASSTPPGRGHEQYF
j_gene: TRBJ2-1; abundance: few; v_gene: TRBV7-2; d_gene: .; CDR3nt: TGTGCCAGCAGCTTAATCCTGGGGGTTTTCGTCGATGAGCAGTTCTTC; CDR3aa: CASSLILGVFVDEQFF
j_gene: TRBJ2-3; abundance: medium-sized; v_gene: TRBV7-3; d_gene: TRBD1; CDR3nt: TGTGCCAGCAGCCAAGGGACAGTGGGGGGCACAGATACGCAGTATTTT; CDR3aa: CASSQGTVGGTDTQYF
j_gene: TRBJ2-3; abundance: .; v_gene: TRBV19; d_gene: .; CDR3nt: TGTGCCACAAGACAGGCTAGCACAGATACGCAGTATTTT; CDR3aa: CATRQASTDTQYF
j_gene: TRBJ2-1; abundance: .; v_gene: TRBV27; d_gene: TRBD1; CDR3nt: TGTGCCAGCAGGCCGACAGGGGAGGATGAGCAGTTCTTC; CDR3aa: CASRPTGEDEQFF
j_gene: TRBJ2-7; abundance: .; v_gene: TRBV28; d_gene: TRBD1; CDR3nt: TGTGCCAGCTACAGGGGCGTGGGCGAGCAGTACTTC; CDR3aa: CASYRGVGEQYF
j_gene: TRBJ2-3; abundance: many; v_gene: TRBV18; d_gene: TRBD2; CDR3nt: TGTGCCAGCTCACCAACCGGGCTAGCGGGGGGAAATACGCAGTATTTT; CDR3aa: CASSPTGLAGGNTQYF
j_gene: TRBJ2-3; abundance: medium-sized; v_gene: TRBV5-4; d_gene: .; CDR3nt: TGTGCCAGCAGCTTGAGCAGTCAACTCACAGATACGCAGTATTTT; CDR3aa: CASSLSSQLTDTQYF
j_gene: TRBJ2-2; abundance: .; v_gene: TRBV7-3; d_gene: TRBD2; CDR3nt: TGTGCCAGCAGCTTATCGCTAGCGGGGACCGGGGAGCTGTTTTTT; CDR3aa: CASSLSLAGTGELFF
j_gene: TRBJ1-2; abundance: large; v_gene: TRBV7-2; d_gene: TRBD1; CDR3nt: TGTGCCAGCAGCTCCCGGACAGGGCAAGGCTACACCTTC; CDR3aa: CASSSRTGQGYTF
j_gene: TRBJ1-5; abundance: few; v_gene: TRBV19; d_gene: .; CDR3nt: TGTGCCAGTAAACTGGGACGGGGGAACAATCAGCCCCAGCATTTT; CDR3aa: CASKLGRGNNQPQHF
j_gene: TRBJ2-5; abundance: medium-sized; v_gene: TRBV27; d_gene: .; CDR3nt: TGTGCCAGCAGCCCCGGGACGCTAGAAGAGACCCAGTACTTC; CDR3aa: CASSPGTLEETQYF
j_gene: TRBJ2-3; abundance: many; v_gene: TRBV28; d_gene: .; CDR3nt: TGTGCCAGCAGTCCCCCGACCGTCCATACGCAGTATTTT; CDR3aa: CASSPPTVHTQYF
j_gene: TRBJ1-5; abundance: few; v_gene: TRBV28; d_gene: TRBD1; CDR3nt: TGTGCCAGCAGCATCGGGACAGGAGAGAATCAGCCCCAGCATTTT; CDR3aa: CASSIGTGENQPQHF
j_gene: TRBJ2-2; abundance: .; v_gene: TRBV7-9; d_gene: .; CDR3nt: TGTGCCAGCACCAACACCGGGGAGCTGTTTTTT; CDR3aa: CASTNTGELFF
j_gene: TRBJ2-1; abundance: many; v_gene: TRBV5-4; d_gene: TRBD1; CDR3nt: TGTGCCAGCAGCAAAAAGAACCCCGGGACAGGGGATGAGCAGTTCTTC; CDR3aa: CASSKKNPGTGDEQFF
j_gene: TRBJ1-5; abundance: many; v_gene: TRBV7-3; d_gene: .; CDR3nt: TGTGCCAGCAGCTTATTGCAGGGGCCATCTAATCAGCCCCAGCATTTT; CDR3aa: CASSLLQGPSNQPQHF
j_gene: TRBJ1-5; abundance: medium-sized; v_gene: TRBV7-9; d_gene: .; CDR3nt: TGTGCCAGCAGCCCGACAGATGATCAGCCCCAGCATTTT; CDR3aa: CASSPTDDQPQHF
j_gene: TRBJ2-7; abundance: few; v_gene: TRBV11-2; d_gene: .; CDR3nt: TGTGCCAGCAGCTTAGTAGTCGGGGATACCTACGAGCAGTACTTC; CDR3aa: CASSLVVGDTYEQYF
j_gene: TRBJ2-5; abundance: .; v_gene: TRBV20-1; d_gene: .; CDR3nt: TGCAGTGGCGTCGCGGGGGCCCTGGGGGAGACCCAGTACTTC; CDR3aa: CSGVAGALGETQYF
j_gene: TRBJ2-5; abundance: hyperexpanded; v_gene: TRBV11-2; d_gene: .; CDR3nt: TGTGCCAGCAGCTTGGGGAATCGATACCAAGAGACCCAGTACTTC; CDR3aa: CASSLGNRYQETQYF